This T cell receptor (beta chain) was sequenced for a study of shared T cell receptors in the human thymus. Germline values: CDR1 SGDLS, CDR2 YYNGEE. Germline trimming cut 3 bases from V and 5 bases from J; bases unmatched to any gene: 8. The CDR3 totals 17 residues. Clones were read by immunoSEQ multiplex PCR, and TCRdb kept only the in-frame ones, dropping some. This table has some 720,000 clones, 88% appearing once. The sample was also reused in another study, on human thymus T cells. That investigation notes: Resections that were taken during corrective heart surgery supplied the thymus tissue. Thymic and blood repertoires appeared to display a bias in their usage of V and J genes.

This TCR was recovered from a boy in the first two years of life with a congenital heart defect. Material: thymocytes. This chain uses TRBV9 with TRBJ2-3, with 14 nucleotides matching TRBD2. The CDR3 nucleotides are TGTGCCAGCAGCGGGCAGGGACTAGCGGGAGAAGAAGATACGCAGTATTTT. Its translation is CASSGQGLAGEEDTQYF.